The 29 T cell receptor beta chains given below trace back to one sample, sequenced in a study of technical replicates of blood from several donors. Sequencing used immunoSEQ multiplex PCR; TCRdb keeps in-frame clones, though not all of them. The repertoire holds approximately 75,000 clones, with 95% as singletons. The source material was T cells isolated from PBMCs. The receptors were gathered from a human donor in good health.

The CDR3 sequence: CASSKWEDSPPCEQYF. The CDR3 DNA reads as TGTGCCAGCAGCAAATGGGAGGACTCCCCCCCCTGCGAGCAGTACTTC. V usage is TRBV21-1 and J usage is TRBJ2-7; the D call TRBD2 from the table was never checked on the DNA. TRBV21-1 is described as a pseudogene. The CDR3 consists of 16 residues.

V usage is TRBV25-1 and J usage is TRBJ1-2; 8 nucleotides align to TRBD1. CDR1 and CDR2 from the germline V gene are MGHDK and SYGVNS. V was pared by 4 bases and J by 4 bases, with 11 bases of the junction left unmatched. The CDR3 totals 16 residues. DNA of the CDR3: TGTGCCAGCAGTGCCCCTGGACAGGGTACGGTCTATGGCTACACCTTC. Its translation: CASSAPGQGTVYGYTF.

The CDR3 DNA reads TGTGCCAGCGTGGCGGGGAGGAACACTGAAGCTTTCTTT. It is translated as CASVAGRNTEAFF. This chain uses TRBV2 with TRBJ1-1; D is undetermined. V lost 8 bases, J lost 1 base, and 11 bases lay in between. The CDR3 spans 13 residues. Germline values: CDR1 SNHLY, CDR2 FYNNEI.

The CDR3 region has the DNA TGCAGCGTTGGGGACAGGGGAGACTACGAGCAGTACTTC. Its protein product is CSVGDRGDYEQYF. The V and J genes are TRBV29-1 and TRBJ2-7, with 10 nucleotides matching TRBD1. Germline V gives CDR1 SQVTM, CDR2 ANQGSEA. The V and J ends lost 4 bases and 3 bases, in that order; junction bases with no gene match: 3. The CDR3 has 13 amino acids.

In its sample, this clone was seen a few times. The chain couples TRBV5-5 to TRBJ1-1; tentatively, D is TRBD1 (6 bases). This CDR3 is 15 amino acids long. V gave up 1 base and J gave up 0 bases, with 10 bases separating them. Germline CDR1 is SGHKS and CDR2 is YYEKEE (reference sequence). Here the CDR3 reads CASSLSGVMNTEAFF. The DNA of the CDR3 is TGTGCCAGCAGCTTGTCAGGGGTTATGAACACTGAAGCTTTCTTT.

V gene TRBV30 combines with J gene TRBJ1-5; TRBD1 matches 8 bases. The CDR3 loop spans 15 amino acids. V shed 4 bases and J 5 bases; nucleotides not matched to a gene: 10. In germline, CDR1 is GTSNPN, CDR2 SVGIG (reference sequence). CDR3 amino acids: CAWTQGQGFYQPQHF. The CDR3 nucleotides read TGTGCCTGGACCCAAGGACAGGGTTTTTATCAGCCCCAGCATTTT.

This chain uses TRBV7-2 with TRBJ2-1; 9 bases line up with TRBD1. Germline V gives CDR1 SGHTA, CDR2 FQGNSA. V trimming: 4 bases; J trimming: 8 bases; junction bases outside the gene matches: 9. There are 15 residues in the CDR3. In nucleotides, the CDR3 is TGTGCCAGCAGCTCACCGGGACAGGGAAACGATGAGCAGTTCTTC. Amino acid sequence: CASSSPGQGNDEQFF.

The chain employs TRBV4-2 and TRBJ1-2; weak D call: TRBD1 (5 bases). Germline values: CDR1 LGHNA, CDR2 YNFKEQ. Trimming cost V 0 bases and J 3 bases, with 8 bases left between them. This CDR3 is 14 amino acids long. For the CDR3, the DNA is TGTGCCAGCAGCCAAGACAGGGAGGACTATGGCTACACCTTC. Protein sequence: CASSQDREDYGYTF.

This clone is a singleton in its sample. The chain carries TRBV7-2 and TRBJ2-1, with D perhaps TRBD2 (6 bases). Trimming took off 3 bases at V and 5 bases at J, with 14 bases between the two ends. The CDR3 runs 15 residues. The germline V gene has CDR1 SGHTA and CDR2 FQGNSA. CDR3 nucleotides: TGTGCCAGCAGCTTGGTGGCTAGCGCTGACAATGAGCAGTTCTTC. Encoded protein: CASSLVASADNEQFF.

In its sample, this clone was seen once. This chain uses TRBV5-4 with TRBJ2-1; 7 bases align to TRBD1. Per the germline V gene, CDR1 is SGHNT and CDR2 is YYREEE (reference sequence). CDR3 length equals 15 residues. V trimming: 4 bases; J trimming: 5 bases; junction bases outside the gene matches: 9. The CDR3 DNA sequence: TGTGCCAGCAGCCGGACAATGGGGACAGACAATGAGCAGTTCTTC. Its translation is CASSRTMGTDNEQFF.

This rearrangement joins TRBV5-1 to TRBJ2-1; maybe TRBD2 (6 bases). The V gene lost 5 bases and the J gene lost 4 bases, with 13 bases spanning the gap. CDR3 length: 14 amino acids. Germline V CDR1 and CDR2: SGHRS, YFSETQ. CDR3 sequence reads: CASSPTGTYNEQFF. As DNA, the CDR3 is TGCGCCAGCAGTCCGACCGGGACTTACAATGAGCAGTTCTTC.

This clone was seen a single time. The rearrangement joins TRBV19 to TRBJ2-1, with TRBD2 matching over 12 bases. The CDR3 loop spans 14 amino acids. CDR1 and CDR2 from the germline V gene are LNHDA and SQIVND (reference sequence). J was trimmed by 9 bases and V by 5 bases; bases with no gene match: 5. The CDR3 loop reads CASSWTSGNREQFF. CDR3 nucleotide sequence: TGTGCCAGTAGTTGGACTAGCGGGAATCGTGAGCAGTTCTTC.

V and J are TRBV25-1 and TRBJ2-1; D perhaps matches TRBD1 (6 bases). The CDR3 extends over 15 amino acids. With 5 bases removed from V and 4 bases from J, the gap between germline ends came to 15 bases. Looked up from germline, CDR1 is MGHDK and CDR2 is SYGVNS. For the CDR3, the DNA is TGTGCCAGCAGTTCGGACAGCCTGCCGTACAATGAGCAGTTCTTC. As protein: CASSSDSLPYNEQFF.

The chain recombines TRBV2 with TRBJ1-1; 7 bases fit TRBD1. CDR1 is SNHLY, CDR2 FYNNEI, per germline. This CDR3 has 15 amino acids. The trim removed 5 bases at V and 1 base at J, leaving 7 bases unmatched. CDR3 DNA: TGTGCCAGCAGTCTACCAGGGGGAAGGAACACTGAAGCTTTCTTT. Protein: CASSLPGGRNTEAFF.

The chain joins TRBV13 to TRBJ1-4; 8 bases fit TRBD1. Trimming took 5 bases from V and 7 from J; bases not matched to a gene: 9. The CDR3 sequence is 15 residues long. From germline, CDR1 is PRHDT and CDR2 FYEKMQ (reference sequence). The CDR3 loop is CASSLSGGRAEKLFF. The DNA of the CDR3 is TGTGCCAGCAGCCTCTCAGGGGGCAGGGCTGAAAAACTGTTTTTT.

The chain employs TRBV9 and TRBJ2-7; 8 bases map to TRBD1. Germline-derived CDR1 and CDR2 are SGDLS and YYNGEE. The ends lost 4 bases at V and 4 bases at J; junction bases unmatched: 7. The CDR3 runs to 14 residues. CDR3 DNA sequence: TGTGCCAGCAGCCCGGGACAGGAGATATACGAGCAGTACTTC. Protein product: CASSPGQEIYEQYF.

This rearrangement joins TRBV4-1 to TRBJ2-2; the D gene is possibly TRBD2 (5 bases). Looked up from germline, CDR1 is MGHRA and CDR2 is YSYEKL. V was trimmed by 2 bases and J by 5 bases, leaving 12 bases between them. The CDR3 is 15 residues long. The CDR3 DNA reads as TGCGCCAGCAGCCAACTTCCGGGAAGTACCGGGGAGCTGTTTTTT. Protein product: CASSQLPGSTGELFF.

The rearrangement links TRBV30 to TRBJ2-7; TRBD1 is a possible D gene (6 bases). CDR1 is GTSNPN and CDR2 is SVGIG in the germline V gene (reference sequence). The CDR3 sequence is 16 residues long. Trimming removed 2 bases from V and 0 bases from J, with 17 bases in between. The CDR3 nucleotides read TGTGCCTGGAGTCCAACAGGGCCCAGGAGCTCCTACGAGCAGTACTTC. This translates into CAWSPTGPRSSYEQYF.

The table lists this clone with a count of one. The J gene is TRBJ2-2, the V gene TRBV7-6; D not resolved. This CDR3 is built from 14 residues. Trimming took off 5 bases at V and 1 base at J, with 8 bases between the two ends. Germline CDR1 reads SGHVS; CDR2 reads FNYEAQ. CDR3 protein: CASSPLLNTGELFF. The CDR3 DNA reads TGTGCCAGCAGCCCACTACTGAACACCGGGGAGCTGTTTTTT.

This clone has a handful of counts. The chain uses TRBV9 and TRBJ2-2; 11 bases match TRBD2. Losses at the gene ends were 0 bases for V and 6 bases for J; bases not matched to a gene: 7. CDR1 is SGDLS and CDR2 is YYNGEE in the germline V gene. This CDR3 has 17 amino acids. This CDR3 reads CASSVGALAGVSGELFF. DNA of the CDR3: TGTGCCAGCAGCGTAGGGGCACTAGCGGGAGTGTCCGGGGAGCTGTTTTTT.

The chain is built from TRBV7-3 and TRBJ2-7; 8 nucleotides line up with TRBD2. The CDR3 consists of 14 residues. CDR1 SGHTA and CDR2 FQGTGA come from the germline V gene. V dropped 3 bases and J dropped 6; count of bases not matched to a gene: 7. The CDR3 is CASSLGGTRSEQYF. The CDR3 DNA reads TGTGCCAGCAGCTTGGGTGGGACTAGATCCGAGCAGTACTTC.

The chain combines TRBV18 with TRBJ1-5; 7 bases align to TRBD1. From germline, CDR1 is KGHSH and CDR2 LQKENI. CDR3 length: 15 residues. V shed 1 base and J 5 bases; nucleotides not matched to a gene: 5. The CDR3 DNA reads TGTGCCAGCTCACCACGACAGGGCTGGCATCAGCCCCAGCATTTT. This encodes CASSPRQGWHQPQHF.

This sequence joins TRBV19 and TRBJ1-2; D is uncertain. V dropped 7 bases and J dropped 2 bases, with 14 bases sitting between them. Germline values: CDR1 LNHDA, CDR2 SQIVND (reference sequence). This CDR3 region has 14 residues. This CDR3 is CASTSGRINYGYTF. The CDR3 region has the DNA TGTGCCAGTACGAGTGGTCGTATAAACTATGGCTACACCTTC.

The V call is TRBV28, the J call TRBJ2-3; D gene ambiguous. CDR1 is MDHEN, CDR2 SYDVKM, per germline. V was trimmed by 1 base and J by 4 bases, leaving 9 bases between them. The CDR3 length is 14 residues. CDR3 in amino acids: CASSLFPSADTQYF. The CDR3 bases are TGTGCCAGCAGTTTATTTCCTAGTGCAGATACGCAGTATTTT.

V usage is TRBV7-8 and J usage is TRBJ2-1; 9 positions agree with TRBD2. J gave up 4 bases and V 5 bases, and 9 bases lay outside the gene matches. The germline V gene has CDR1 SGHVS and CDR2 FQNEAQ. There are 16 residues in the CDR3. Written as DNA, the CDR3 is TGTGCCAGCAGCCGAGCGGGAGGTTCCACTTACAATGAGCAGTTCTTC. This sequence encodes CASSRAGGSTYNEQFF.

The chain links TRBV7-3 to TRBJ2-5; TRBD2 agrees at 7 bases. The CDR3 has 13 amino acids. With V trimmed by 2 bases and J by 5 bases, 2 bases remained unmatched. Germline V CDR1 and CDR2: SGHTA, FQGTGA. The CDR3 DNA reads as TGTGCCAGCAGCTTAGCGGGAGATGAGACCCAGTACTTC. Translation: CASSLAGDETQYF.

V gene TRBV25-1 combines with J gene TRBJ2-7; TRBD1 agrees at 9 bases. V trimming: 6 bases; J trimming: 2 bases; junction bases outside the gene matches: 2. The V gene's germline CDR1 is MGHDK and CDR2 SYGVNS. The CDR3 is 13 residues long. CDR3 amino acids: CASRTGGTYEQYF. In nucleotides, the CDR3 is TGTGCCAGCAGGACAGGGGGAACCTACGAGCAGTACTTC.

This chain connects TRBV19 to TRBJ1-5; D is undetermined. The CDR3 is made up of 14 amino acids. V lost 10 bases, J lost 0 bases, and 13 bases lay in between. Germline CDR1 is LNHDA and CDR2 is SQIVND (reference sequence). CDR3 sequence (DNA): TGTGCCACCAAAGACGGGAATAGCAATCAGCCCCAGCATTTT. Translation: CATKDGNSNQPQHF.

The chain recombines TRBV5-8 with TRBJ1-2; tentative D call: TRBD1 (5 bases). The CDR3 is 16 residues long. The germline V gene has CDR1 SGHTS and CDR2 YDEGEE. Trimming stripped 3 bases from V and 1 base from J, with 16 bases between. CDR3 in DNA: TGTGCCAGCAGCTCTGCCTACTGGGGCGATAACTATGGCTACACCTTC. As protein: CASSSAYWGDNYGYTF.